The subject of this entry is one T cell receptor beta chain. The table lists this clonotype with many counts. It has no known antigen specificity. Base quality data are lacking; no much larger clone is found one base away. The library was obtained by PCR. The sequencer was an Illumina HiSeq 2000. Using fastp trimming at Q25 and MiXCR clonotype assembly, TCRdb reanalyzed the public sequencing data and kept in-frame beta chains. Rows are unified per CDR3 protein, each entry keeping the most common DNA and genes. The sample table shows about 16,000 distinct CDR3 sequences, and nearly 45% are seen once. More than 25% of the sample is taken by the ten largest. These data belong to a study of tumor-infiltrating lymphocytes in oesophageal squamous cell carcinoma (TCRdb year 2016). The germline V end is reduced by 6 bases and the J end by 4 bases; junction bases left unmatched: 6. The CDR3 runs 14 residues from the cysteine to the phenylalanine. Solely the CDR3 DNA is kept, with 42 bases framed from the first base. The germline V gene supplies CDR1 SNHLY and CDR2 FYNNEI.

The V gene is TRBV2 and the J gene is TRBJ1-1; TRBD1 lines up with 9 middle nucleotides. The material sequenced was esophageal tumor tissue. This clonotype originated in a male donor with esophageal squamous cell carcinoma. The sequenced DNA: TGTGCCAGCAGACCAGCGACAGGGGGCACTGAAGCTTTCTTT. It specifies CASRPATGGTEAFF.